This T cell receptor (beta chain) was documented in a study of breast tumors, draining lymph nodes, adjacent tissues. Breast cancer patients provided tissue from their axillary draining lymph nodes. Germline CDR1 and CDR2: LNHDA and SQIVND (reference sequence). V was cut by 10 bases and J by 4 bases, with 13 bases left in between. The CDR3 spans 12 residues. A single record per CDR3 protein comes from TCRdb applying MiXCR to the multiplex PCR reads. The repertoire holds some 110,000 distinct CDR3 sequences, with about 29% as singletons. The sequencing input was axillary lymph node tissue. The TCR originated in a female donor with breast cancer. Some clones in this sample may be carry-over from other donors' samples. V gene TRBV19 combines with J gene TRBJ1-1; possible D gene TRBD1, 5 bases. The CDR3 sequence: CATNPGGTEAFF. Written as DNA, the CDR3 is TGTGCCACTAACCCGGGGGGCACTGAAGCTTTCTTT. The full variable domain, with the rest looked up from reference TRBV19 and TRBJ1-1, is DGGITQSPKYLFRKEGQNVTLSCEQNLNHDAMYWYRQDPGQGLRLIYYSQIVNDFQKGDIAEGYSVSREKKESFPLTVTSAQKNPTAFYLCATNPGGTEAFFGQGTRLTVV.